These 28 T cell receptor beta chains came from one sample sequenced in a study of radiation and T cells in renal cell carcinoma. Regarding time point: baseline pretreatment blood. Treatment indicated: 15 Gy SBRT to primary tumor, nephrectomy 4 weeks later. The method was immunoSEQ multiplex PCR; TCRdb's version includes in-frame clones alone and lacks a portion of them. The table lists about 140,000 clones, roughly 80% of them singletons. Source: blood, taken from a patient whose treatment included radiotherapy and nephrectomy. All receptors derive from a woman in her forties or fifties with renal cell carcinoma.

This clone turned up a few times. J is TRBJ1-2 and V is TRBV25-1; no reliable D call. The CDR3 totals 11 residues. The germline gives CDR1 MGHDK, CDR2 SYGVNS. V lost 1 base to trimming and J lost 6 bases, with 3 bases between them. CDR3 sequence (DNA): TGTGCCAGCAGTGAATTGAATGGCTACACCTTC. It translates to CASSELNGYTF.

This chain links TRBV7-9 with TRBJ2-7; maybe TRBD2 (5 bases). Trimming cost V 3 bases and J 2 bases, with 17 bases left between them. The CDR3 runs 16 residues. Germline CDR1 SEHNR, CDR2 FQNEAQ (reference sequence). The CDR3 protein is CASSFLRGSITYEQYF. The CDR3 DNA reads TGTGCCAGCAGCTTCCTTCGAGGGAGCATAACCTACGAGCAGTACTTC. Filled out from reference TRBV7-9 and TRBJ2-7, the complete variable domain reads DTGVSQNPRHKITKRGQNVTFRCDPISEHNRLYWYRQTLGQGPEFLTYFQNEAQLEKSRLLSDRFSAERPKGSFSTLEIQRTEQGDSAMYLCASSFLRGSITYEQYFGPGTRLTVT.

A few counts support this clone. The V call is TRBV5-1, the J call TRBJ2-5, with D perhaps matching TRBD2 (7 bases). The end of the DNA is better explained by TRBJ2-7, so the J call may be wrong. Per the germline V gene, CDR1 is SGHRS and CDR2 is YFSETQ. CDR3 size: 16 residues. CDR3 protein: CASSGFGGGDSYEQYF. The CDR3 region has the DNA TGCGCCAGCAGCGGGTTTGGCGGGGGCGATTCGTACGAGCAGTACTTC.

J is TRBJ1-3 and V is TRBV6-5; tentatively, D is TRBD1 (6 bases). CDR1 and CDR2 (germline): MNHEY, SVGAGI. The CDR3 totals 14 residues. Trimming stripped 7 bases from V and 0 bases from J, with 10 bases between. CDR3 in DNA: TGTGCCAGCAAGGACAGATACTCTGGAAACACCATATATTTT. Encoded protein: CASKDRYSGNTIYF.

In DNA, the CDR3 is TGTGCCAGCAGTTCAGGGGCACGAGGCTACACCTTC. The encoded protein is CASSSGARGYTF. The V gene is TRBV28, the J gene TRBJ1-2; D possibly corresponds to TRBD1 (6 bases). CDR1 and CDR2 (germline): MDHEN, SYDVKM. The CDR3 loop spans 12 amino acids. V gave up 4 bases and J gave up 8 bases, with 11 bases separating them.

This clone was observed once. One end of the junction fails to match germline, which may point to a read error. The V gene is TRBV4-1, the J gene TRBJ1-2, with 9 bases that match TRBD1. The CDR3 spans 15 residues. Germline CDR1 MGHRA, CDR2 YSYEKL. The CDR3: CASSPRTGVNYGYTF. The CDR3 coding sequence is TGTGCCAGCAGCCCGAGGACAGGGGTTAACTATGGCTACACCTTC.

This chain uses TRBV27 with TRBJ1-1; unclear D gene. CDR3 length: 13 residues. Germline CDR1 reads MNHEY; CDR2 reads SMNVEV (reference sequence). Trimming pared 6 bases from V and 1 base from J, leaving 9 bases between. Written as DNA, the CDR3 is TGTGCCAGCAGCCCCGGGCCGAACACTGAAGCTTTCTTT. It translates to CASSPGPNTEAFF.

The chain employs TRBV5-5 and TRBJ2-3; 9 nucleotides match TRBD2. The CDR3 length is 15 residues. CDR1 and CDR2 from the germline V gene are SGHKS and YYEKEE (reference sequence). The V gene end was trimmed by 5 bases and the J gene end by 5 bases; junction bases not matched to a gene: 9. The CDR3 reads CASSPGTSSLDTQYF. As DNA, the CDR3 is TGTGCCAGCAGTCCCGGGACTAGCAGCTTAGATACGCAGTATTTT.

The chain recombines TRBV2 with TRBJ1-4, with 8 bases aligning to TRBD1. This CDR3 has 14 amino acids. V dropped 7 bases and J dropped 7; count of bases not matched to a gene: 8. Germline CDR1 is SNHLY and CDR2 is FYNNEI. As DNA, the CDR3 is TGTGCCAGCACCCCGGACAGGGTTGGTGAAAAACTGTTTTTT. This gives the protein CASTPDRVGEKLFF.

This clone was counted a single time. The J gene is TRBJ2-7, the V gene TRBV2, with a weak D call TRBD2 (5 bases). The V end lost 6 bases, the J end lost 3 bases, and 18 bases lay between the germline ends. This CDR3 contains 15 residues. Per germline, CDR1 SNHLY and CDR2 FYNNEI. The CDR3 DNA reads TGTGCCAGCAGCTTAGAGGGAGTGGAGAACTACGAGCAGTACTTC. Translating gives CASSLEGVENYEQYF. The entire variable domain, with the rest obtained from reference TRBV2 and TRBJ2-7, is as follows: EPEVTQTPSHQVTQMGQEVILRCVPISNHLYFYWYRQILGQKVEFLVSFYNNEISEKSEIFDDQFSVERPDGSNFTLKIRSTKLEDSAMYFCASSLEGVENYEQYFGPGTRLTVT.

The CDR3 DNA reads as TGTGCCAGCAGCCCAGGAGGTAACGAGCAGTACTTC. Amino acid sequence: CASSPGGNEQYF. The chain has TRBV7-8 and TRBJ2-7, with a possible D match to TRBD2 (5 bases). The germline V gene has CDR1 SGHVS and CDR2 FQNEAQ. The CDR3 runs to 12 residues. Trimming stripped 5 bases from V and 5 bases from J, with 10 bases between.

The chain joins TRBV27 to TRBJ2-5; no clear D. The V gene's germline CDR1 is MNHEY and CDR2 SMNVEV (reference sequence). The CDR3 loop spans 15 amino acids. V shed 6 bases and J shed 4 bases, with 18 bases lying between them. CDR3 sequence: CASSPDLTKAETQYF. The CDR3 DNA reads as TGTGCCAGCAGCCCAGACTTAACTAAAGCAGAGACCCAGTACTTC.

CDR3 protein: CASSAGAGGEQFF. The CDR3, as DNA: TGCGCCAGCAGTGCCGGGGCTGGTGGTGAGCAGTTCTTC. V gene TRBV10-1 combines with J gene TRBJ2-1; either TRBD1 or TRBD2 may fit D (5 bases each). CDR3 size: 13 residues. V was pared by 4 bases and J by 9 bases, with 13 bases between. Germline-derived CDR1 and CDR2 are WNHNN and SYGVQD (reference sequence).

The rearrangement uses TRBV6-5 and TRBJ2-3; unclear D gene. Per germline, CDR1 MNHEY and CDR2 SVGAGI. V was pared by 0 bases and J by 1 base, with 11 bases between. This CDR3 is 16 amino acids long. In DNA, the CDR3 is TGTGCCAGCAGTTACTCCCGAGAAAGAGGCACAGATACGCAGTATTTT. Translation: CASSYSRERGTDTQYF.

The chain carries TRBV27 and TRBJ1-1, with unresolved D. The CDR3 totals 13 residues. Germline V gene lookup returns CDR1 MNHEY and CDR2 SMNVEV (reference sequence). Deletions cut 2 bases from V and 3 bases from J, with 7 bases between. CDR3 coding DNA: TGTGCCAGCAGTTTAACCGGGGACACTGAAGCTTTCTTT. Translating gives CASSLTGDTEAFF.

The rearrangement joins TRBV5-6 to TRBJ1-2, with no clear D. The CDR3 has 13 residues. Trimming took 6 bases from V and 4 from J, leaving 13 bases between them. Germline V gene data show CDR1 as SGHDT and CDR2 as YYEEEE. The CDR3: CASTQTPAYGYTF. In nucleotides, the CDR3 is TGTGCCAGCACCCAGACACCTGCCTATGGCTACACCTTC.

CDR3 bases: TGTGCCAGCAGCCCGCAAGGCTCCCAGGGCGGCTACACCTTC. Residues: CASSPQGSQGGYTF. The chain employs TRBV7-9 and TRBJ1-2; D possibly corresponds to TRBD1 (5 bases). This CDR3 contains 14 residues. V dropped 5 bases and J dropped 8 bases, with 18 bases sitting between them. Germline V gene data show CDR1 as SEHNR and CDR2 as FQNEAQ (reference sequence). The whole variable domain, filled in from reference TRBV7-9 and TRBJ1-2, reads DTGVSQNPRHKITKRGQNVTFRCDPISEHNRLYWYRQTLGQGPEFLTYFQNEAQLEKSRLLSDRFSAERPKGSFSTLEIQRTEQGDSAMYLCASSPQGSQGGYTFGSGTRLTVV.

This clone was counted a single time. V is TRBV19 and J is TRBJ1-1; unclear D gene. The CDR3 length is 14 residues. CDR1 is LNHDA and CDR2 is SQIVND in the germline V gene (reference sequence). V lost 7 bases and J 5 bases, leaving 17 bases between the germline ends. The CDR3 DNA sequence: TGTGCCAGTACCCCGTTATCGACGGGGACTGAAGCTTTCTTT. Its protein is CASTPLSTGTEAFF.

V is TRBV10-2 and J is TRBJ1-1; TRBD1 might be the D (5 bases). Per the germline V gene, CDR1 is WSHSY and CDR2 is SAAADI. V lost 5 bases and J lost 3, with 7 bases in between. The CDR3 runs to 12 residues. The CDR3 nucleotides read TGCGCCAGCAGTATGGGGGACACTGAAGCTTTCTTT. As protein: CASSMGDTEAFF.

The CDR3 is CATSRDLGYNEQFF. The CDR3 bases are TGTGCCACCAGCAGGGACTTAGGGTACAATGAGCAGTTCTTC. The rearrangement uses TRBV15 and TRBJ2-1, with a weak D call TRBD2 (5 bases). Germline lookup yields CDR1 LNHNV and CDR2 YYDKDF (reference sequence). The CDR3 covers 14 residues. Trimming took 3 bases from V and 4 from J, leaving 10 bases between them.

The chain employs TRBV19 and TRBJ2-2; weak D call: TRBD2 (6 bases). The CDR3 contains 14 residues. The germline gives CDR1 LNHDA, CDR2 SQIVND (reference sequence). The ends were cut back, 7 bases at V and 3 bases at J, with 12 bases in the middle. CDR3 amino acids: CASIGRADTGELFF. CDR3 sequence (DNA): TGTGCCAGTATCGGGAGAGCAGACACCGGGGAGCTGTTTTTT. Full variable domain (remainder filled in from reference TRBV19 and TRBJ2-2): DGGITQSPKYLFRKEGQNVTLSCEQNLNHDAMYWYRQDPGQGLRLIYYSQIVNDFQKGDIAEGYSVSREKKESFPLTVTSAQKNPTAFYLCASIGRADTGELFFGEGSRLTVL.

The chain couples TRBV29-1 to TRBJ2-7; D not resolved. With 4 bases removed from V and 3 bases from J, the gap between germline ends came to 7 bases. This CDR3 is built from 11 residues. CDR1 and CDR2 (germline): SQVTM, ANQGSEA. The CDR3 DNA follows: TGCAGCGTTGCGGAAGGCTACGAGCAGTACTTC. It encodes CSVAEGYEQYF.

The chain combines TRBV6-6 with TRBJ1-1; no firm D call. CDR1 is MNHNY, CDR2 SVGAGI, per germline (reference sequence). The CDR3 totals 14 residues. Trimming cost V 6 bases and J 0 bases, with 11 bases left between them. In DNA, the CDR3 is TGTGCCAGCAGCAGGACCTTACTGAACACTGAAGCTTTCTTT. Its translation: CASSRTLLNTEAFF.

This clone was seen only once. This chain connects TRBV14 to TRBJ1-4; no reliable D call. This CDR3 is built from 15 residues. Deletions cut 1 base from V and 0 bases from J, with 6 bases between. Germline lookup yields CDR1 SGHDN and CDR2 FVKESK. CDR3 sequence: CASSQGITTNEKLFF. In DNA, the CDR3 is TGTGCCAGCAGCCAAGGCATAACAACTAATGAAAAACTGTTTTTT. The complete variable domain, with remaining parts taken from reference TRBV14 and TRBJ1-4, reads EAGVTQFPSHSVIEKGQTVTLRCDPISGHDNLYWYRRVMGKEIKFLLHFVKESKQDESGMPNNRFLAERTGGTYSTLKVQPAELEDSGVYFCASSQGITTNEKLFFGSGTQLSVL.

CDR3 sequence (DNA): TGTGCCAGCAGTTTTCTGGATAATGAAAAACTGTTTTTT. Its protein product is CASSFLDNEKLFF. This chain uses TRBV28 with TRBJ1-4; no firm D call. The length of the CDR3 is 13 residues. The V gene's germline CDR1 is MDHEN and CDR2 SYDVKM. Trimming cost V 3 bases and J 4 bases, with 6 bases left between them.

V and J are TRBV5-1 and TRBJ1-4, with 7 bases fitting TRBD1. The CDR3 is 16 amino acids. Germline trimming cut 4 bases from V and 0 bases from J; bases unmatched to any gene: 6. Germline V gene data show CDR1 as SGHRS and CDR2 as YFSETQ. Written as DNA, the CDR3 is TGCGCCAGCAGCCCGACAGGGTCCGCAACTAATGAAAAACTGTTTTTT. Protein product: CASSPTGSATNEKLFF.

Written as DNA, the CDR3 is TGTGCCAGCAGCACCCTTACAGGGGGCGAGCAGTACTTC. Translated, it gives CASSTLTGGEQYF. This chain connects TRBV5-6 to TRBJ2-7; TRBD1 agrees at 8 bases. The CDR3 length is 13 residues. The germline CDR1 and CDR2 sequences are SGHDT and YYEEEE. V lost 4 bases to trimming and J lost 6 bases; unmatched junction nucleotides: 6.

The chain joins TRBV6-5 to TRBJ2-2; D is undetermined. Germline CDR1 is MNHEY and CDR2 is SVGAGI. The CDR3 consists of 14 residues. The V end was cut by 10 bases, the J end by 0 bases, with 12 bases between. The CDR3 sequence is CATKGNPNTGELFF. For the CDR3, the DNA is TGTGCCACTAAGGGAAACCCGAACACCGGGGAGCTGTTTTTT.